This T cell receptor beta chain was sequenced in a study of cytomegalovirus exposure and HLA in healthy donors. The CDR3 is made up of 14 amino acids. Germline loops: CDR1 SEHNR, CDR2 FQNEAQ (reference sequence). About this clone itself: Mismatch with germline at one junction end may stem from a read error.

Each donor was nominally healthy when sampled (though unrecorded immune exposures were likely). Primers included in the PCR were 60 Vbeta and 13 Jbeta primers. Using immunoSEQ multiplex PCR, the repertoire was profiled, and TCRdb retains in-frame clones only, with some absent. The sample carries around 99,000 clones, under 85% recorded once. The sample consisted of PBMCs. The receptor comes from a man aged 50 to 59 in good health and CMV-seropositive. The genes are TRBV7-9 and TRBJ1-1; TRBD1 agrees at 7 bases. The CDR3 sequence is CASSGDRLNPEAFF. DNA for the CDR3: TGTGCCAGCAGCGGGGACAGATTGAACCCTGAAGCTTTCTTT.